This TCR beta chain was recorded in a study of blood T cell repertoires in COVID-19. Across the whole study: Both acute and convalescent COVID-19 samples were obtained from the United States, Italy and Spain. Sources were T cells, B-cell-depleted T cells, or PBMCs; the material itself was cDNA or gDNA.

Under the authors' procedure: Nucleated cell number was recorded as an estimate derived from reference gene primer amplification. Repertoires were generated with immunoSEQ multiplex PCR, while TCRdb's copy carries only in-frame clones and drops some. V and J calls and clone size come straight from that table; D and trimming were deduced from the DNA. Of fewer than 95,000 clones in the sample, about 87% were seen once. This clonotype originated in a man in his 60s with acute or convalescent COVID-19. Sequenced sample: peripheral blood.

The chain's CDR3 is CASSDPAGTGSSTDTQYF. As DNA, the CDR3 is TGTGCCAGCAGTGACCCCGCTGGGACAGGGTCTAGCACAGATACGCAGTATTTT. The rearrangement links TRBV2 to TRBJ2-3; 9 bases align to TRBD1. Losses at the gene ends were 3 bases for V and 0 bases for J; bases not matched to a gene: 10. This CDR3 contains 18 residues. Germline assignment: CDR1 SNHLY and CDR2 FYNNEI.